The 17 T cell receptor beta chains below all came from one sample that was sequenced in a study of cytomegalovirus exposure and HLA in healthy donors. The study ran its PCR with 60 Vbeta and 13 Jbeta primers. Profiling relied on immunoSEQ multiplex PCR, and the TCRdb table lists in-frame clones only, not all of them. The data contain 110,000 to 150,000 clones, around 75% of them singletons. Sequenced input: PBMCs. These receptors were collected from a female donor in good health and CMV-seronegative.

The CDR3 region is CASSSSGSALDTQYF. The CDR3 region has the DNA TGTGCCAGCAGTTCTAGCGGGAGCGCATTAGATACGCAGTATTTT. J is TRBJ2-3 and V is TRBV28; 10 nucleotides line up with TRBD2. Per the germline V gene, CDR1 is MDHEN and CDR2 is SYDVKM. The CDR3 is made up of 15 amino acids. Germline trimming cut 4 bases from V and 5 bases from J; bases unmatched to any gene: 6.

The chain carries TRBV7-6 and TRBJ2-7; D gene unclear. Trimming cost V 0 bases and J 3 bases, with 9 bases left between them. The length of the CDR3 is 14 residues. The germline V gene has CDR1 SGHVS and CDR2 FNYEAQ. The CDR3 nucleotides read TGTGCCAGCAGCTTAGCACCCGGAGACTACGAGCAGTACTTC. Its translation: CASSLAPGDYEQYF.

The gene calls are TRBV6-1 and TRBJ2-7, with D perhaps TRBD1 (5 bases). V gave up 7 bases and J gave up 1 base, with 14 bases separating them. The CDR3 is made up of 14 amino acids. Germline-derived CDR1 and CDR2 are MNHNS and SASEGT. DNA for the CDR3: TGTGCCAGCATTGAGGAGACAGTTTCCTACGAGCAGTACTTC. Its protein product is CASIEETVSYEQYF.

The chain recombines TRBV7-9 with TRBJ2-7, with 9 bases that match TRBD1. In germline, CDR1 is SEHNR, CDR2 FQNEAQ (reference sequence). The CDR3 is 15 residues long. The trim removed 4 bases at V and 0 bases at J, leaving 4 bases unmatched. The CDR3 reads CASSSDRGSSYEQYF. The CDR3, as DNA: TGTGCCAGCAGCTCCGACAGGGGGAGCTCCTACGAGCAGTACTTC.

The rearrangement joins TRBV7-9 to TRBJ2-5, with D perhaps matching TRBD1 (5 bases). CDR1 is SEHNR and CDR2 is FQNEAQ in the germline V gene (reference sequence). This CDR3 is 15 amino acids long. The germline V and J ends were trimmed by 1 base and 1 base, with 10 bases remaining between them. CDR3 nucleotides: TGTGCCAGCAGCTTAGGTTTGCAGGGCCAAGAGACCCAGTACTTC. Translated, it gives CASSLGLQGQETQYF.

The chain is built from TRBV5-8 and TRBJ2-5; 7 positions agree with TRBD2. The V and J ends lost 1 base and 8 bases, in that order; junction bases with no gene match: 11. This CDR3 is built from 15 residues. Germline CDR1 and CDR2: SGHTS and YDEGEE. In DNA, the CDR3 is TGTGCCAGCAGCTTGAAGACTAGCCCGGGGGGTACCCAGTACTTC. The encoded protein is CASSLKTSPGGTQYF.

The chain has TRBV10-1 and TRBJ2-7; no definite D call. V was pared by 0 bases and J by 2 bases, with 8 bases between. Germline V CDR1 and CDR2: WNHNN, SYGVQD (reference sequence). The CDR3 is 14 amino acids. Written as DNA, the CDR3 is TGCGCCAGCAGTGAGTCGAGTAGAGCCTACGAGCAGTACTTC. Residues: CASSESSRAYEQYF.

The CDR3 coding sequence is TGTGCCTGGAGGGCCTGGACACGGGAGGAGACCCAGTACTTC. Its translation is CAWRAWTREETQYF. The gene calls are TRBV30 and TRBJ2-5; a weak D match, TRBD2 (6 bases). From germline, CDR1 is GTSNPN and CDR2 SVGIG (reference sequence). Trimming left V 3 bases short and J 5 bases short, with 16 bases between. The CDR3 runs to 14 residues.

This chain connects TRBV15 to TRBJ1-1; D may be TRBD1 (5 bases). Per the germline V gene, CDR1 is LNHNV and CDR2 is YYDKDF (reference sequence). The ends were cut back, 0 bases at V and 7 bases at J, with 15 bases in the middle. The CDR3 sequence is 15 residues long. The CDR3 reads CATSRDRAGNGEAFF. The CDR3 DNA follows: TGTGCCACCAGCAGAGATCGAGCAGGGAATGGTGAAGCTTTCTTT.

The genes are TRBV11-2 and TRBJ1-2, with 8 nucleotides matching TRBD1. CDR1 is SGHAT, CDR2 FQNNGV, per germline. The CDR3 runs to 15 residues. J was trimmed by 5 bases and V by 5 bases; bases with no gene match: 10. CDR3 in amino acids: CASSTPRTGFYGYTF. The DNA of the CDR3 is TGTGCCAGCAGCACCCCTCGGACAGGGTTTTATGGCTACACCTTC.

The chain carries TRBV14 and TRBJ2-3; TRBD2 matches at 8 bases. CDR1 and CDR2 from the germline V gene are SGHDN and FVKESK. The CDR3 sequence is 17 residues long. V lost 0 bases, J lost 1 base, and 6 bases stayed unmatched. This chain's CDR3 is CASSQEPLAEGTDTQYF. CDR3 coding DNA: TGTGCCAGCAGCCAAGAACCACTAGCGGAGGGCACAGATACGCAGTATTTT.

The sample holds a few counts of this clone. V usage is TRBV10-3 and J usage is TRBJ1-1, with 7 positions matching TRBD1. The ends lost 4 bases at V and 4 bases at J; junction bases unmatched: 0. The germline CDR1 and CDR2 sequences are ENHRY and SYGVKD. The CDR3 is made up of 12 amino acids. DNA for the CDR3: TGTGCCATCAGTGGGGACAGCACTGAAGCTTTCTTT. It codes for CAISGDSTEAFF.

The count of this clone is one. This rearrangement joins TRBV30 to TRBJ2-2; no firm D call. With 4 bases removed from V and 1 base from J, the gap between germline ends came to 4 bases. This CDR3 comprises 12 residues. The germline V gene has CDR1 GTSNPN and CDR2 SVGIG (reference sequence). CDR3 residues: CAWIGNTGELFF. CDR3 DNA sequence: TGTGCCTGGATCGGGAACACCGGGGAGCTGTTTTTT. Drawing the rest from reference TRBV30 and TRBJ2-2, the complete variable domain is SQTIHQWPATLVQPVGSPLSLECTVEGTSNPNLYWYRQAAGRGLQLLFYSVGIGQISSEVPQNLSASRPQDRQFILSSKKLLLSDSGFYLCAWIGNTGELFFGEGSRLTVL.

The J gene is TRBJ1-1, the V gene TRBV7-9, with D hard to call. CDR3 length: 15 amino acids. From germline, CDR1 is SEHNR and CDR2 FQNEAQ (reference sequence). V gave up 5 bases and J gave up 0 bases, with 13 bases separating them. The CDR3 here is CASSPRGTMNTEAFF. CDR3 in DNA: TGTGCCAGCAGCCCCCGCGGAACCATGAACACTGAAGCTTTCTTT.

The table lists this clone with a few counts. The chain uses TRBV10-2 and TRBJ2-7; 8 nucleotides align to TRBD1. After removal of 6 bases from V and 1 base from J, the junction contained 5 bases not matched to a gene. Germline V gene lookup returns CDR1 WSHSY and CDR2 SAAADI. The CDR3 runs 14 residues. CDR3 sequence reads: CASRARQGSYEQYF. CDR3 in DNA: TGCGCCAGCAGAGCTCGACAGGGGTCCTACGAGCAGTACTTC.

The rearrangement joins TRBV19 to TRBJ2-7, with D perhaps matching TRBD2 (5 bases). Germline values: CDR1 LNHDA, CDR2 SQIVND (reference sequence). The germline V and J ends were trimmed by 5 bases and 3 bases, with 11 bases remaining between them. The CDR3 sequence is 13 residues long. CDR3 coding DNA: TGTGCCAGTAGTCCTCTGGGAGTCTACGAGCAGTACTTC. It encodes CASSPLGVYEQYF.

V and J are TRBV28 and TRBJ2-7; 7 bases are shared with TRBD2. Germline-derived CDR1 and CDR2 are MDHEN and SYDVKM. The CDR3 is 12 amino acids. After removal of 3 bases from V and 5 bases from J, the junction contained 1 base not matched to a gene. The CDR3 DNA follows: TGTGCCAGCAGTTTGGGAGGGAACGAGCAGTACTTC. Its protein is CASSLGGNEQYF.